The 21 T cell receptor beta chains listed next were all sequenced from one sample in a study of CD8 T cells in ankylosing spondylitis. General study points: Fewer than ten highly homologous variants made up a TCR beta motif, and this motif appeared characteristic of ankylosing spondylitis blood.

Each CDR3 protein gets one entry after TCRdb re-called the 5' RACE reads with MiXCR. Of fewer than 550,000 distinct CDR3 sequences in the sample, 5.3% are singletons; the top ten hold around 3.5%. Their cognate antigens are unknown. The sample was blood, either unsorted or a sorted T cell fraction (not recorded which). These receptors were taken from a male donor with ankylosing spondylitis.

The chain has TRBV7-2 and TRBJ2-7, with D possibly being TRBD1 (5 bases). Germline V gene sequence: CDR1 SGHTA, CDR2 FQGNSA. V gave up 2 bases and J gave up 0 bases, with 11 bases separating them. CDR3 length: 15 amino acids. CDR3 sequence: CASSLTGFSSYEQYF. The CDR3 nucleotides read TGTGCCAGCAGCTTAACAGGTTTTAGCTCCTACGAGCAGTACTTC.

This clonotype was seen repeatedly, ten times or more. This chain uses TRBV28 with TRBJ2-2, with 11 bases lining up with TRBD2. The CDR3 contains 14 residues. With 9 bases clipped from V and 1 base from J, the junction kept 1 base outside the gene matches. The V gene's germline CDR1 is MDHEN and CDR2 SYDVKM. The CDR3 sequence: CASLAGGNTGELFF. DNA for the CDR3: TGTGCCAGTCTAGCGGGAGGGAACACCGGGGAGCTGTTTTTT. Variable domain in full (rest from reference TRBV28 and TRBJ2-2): DVKVTQSSRYLVKRTGEKVFLECVQDMDHENMFWYRQDPGLGLRLIYFSYDVKMKEKGDIPEGYSVSREKKERFSLILESASTNQTSMYLCASLAGGNTGELFFGEGSRLTVL.

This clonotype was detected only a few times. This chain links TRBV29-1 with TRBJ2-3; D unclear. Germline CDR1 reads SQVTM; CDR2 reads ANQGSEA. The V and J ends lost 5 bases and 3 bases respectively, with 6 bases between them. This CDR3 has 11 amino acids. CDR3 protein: CSVSYTDTQYF. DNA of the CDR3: TGCAGCGTTTCTTATACAGATACGCAGTATTTT.

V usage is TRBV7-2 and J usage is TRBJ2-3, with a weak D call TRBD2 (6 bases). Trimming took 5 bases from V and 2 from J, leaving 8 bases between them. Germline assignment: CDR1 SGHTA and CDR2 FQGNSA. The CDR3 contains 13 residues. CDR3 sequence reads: CASSKDYTDTQYF. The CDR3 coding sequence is TGTGCCAGCAGCAAGGACTACACAGATACGCAGTATTTT.

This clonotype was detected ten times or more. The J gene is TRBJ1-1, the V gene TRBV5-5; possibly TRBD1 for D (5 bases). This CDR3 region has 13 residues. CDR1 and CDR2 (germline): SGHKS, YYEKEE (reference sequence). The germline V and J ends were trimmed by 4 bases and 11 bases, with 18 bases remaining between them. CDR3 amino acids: CASSPTGGIRAFF. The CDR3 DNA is TGTGCCAGCAGCCCCACCGGGGGAATTCGGGCTTTCTTT.

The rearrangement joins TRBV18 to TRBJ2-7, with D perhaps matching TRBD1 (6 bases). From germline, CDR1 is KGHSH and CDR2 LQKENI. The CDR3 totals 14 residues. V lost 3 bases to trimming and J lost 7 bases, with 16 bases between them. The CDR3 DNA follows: TGTGCCAGCTCACCGGCCTCAGCAAGGGGGGAGCAGTACTTC. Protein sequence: CASSPASARGEQYF.

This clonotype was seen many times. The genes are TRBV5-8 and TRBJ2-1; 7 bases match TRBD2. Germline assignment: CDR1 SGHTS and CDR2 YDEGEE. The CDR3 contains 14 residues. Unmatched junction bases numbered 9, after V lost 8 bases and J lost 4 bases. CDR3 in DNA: TGTGCCAGTAGAACCGGGGGGACTTACAATGAGCAGTTCTTC. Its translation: CASRTGGTYNEQFF.

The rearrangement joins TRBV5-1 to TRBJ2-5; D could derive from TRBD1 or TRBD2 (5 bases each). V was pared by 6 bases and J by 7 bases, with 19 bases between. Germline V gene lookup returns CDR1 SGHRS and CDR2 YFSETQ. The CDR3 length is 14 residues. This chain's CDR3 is CASTQGTPRRTQYF. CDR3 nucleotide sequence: TGCGCCAGCACGCAAGGGACCCCCAGGAGGACCCAGTACTTC. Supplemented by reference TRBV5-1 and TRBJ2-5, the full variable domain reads KAGVTQTPRYLIKTRGQQVTLSCSPISGHRSVSWYQQTPGQGLQFLFEYFSETQRNKGNFPGRFSGRQFSNSRSEMNVSTLELGDSALYLCASTQGTPRRTQYFGPGTRLLVL.

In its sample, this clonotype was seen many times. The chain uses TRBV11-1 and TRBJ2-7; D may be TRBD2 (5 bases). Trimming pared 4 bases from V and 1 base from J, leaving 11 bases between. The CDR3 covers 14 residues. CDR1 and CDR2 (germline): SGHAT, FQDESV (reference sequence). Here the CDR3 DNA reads TGTGCCAGCAGCTACTGGGGAGCATCCTACGAGCAGTACTTC. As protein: CASSYWGASYEQYF.

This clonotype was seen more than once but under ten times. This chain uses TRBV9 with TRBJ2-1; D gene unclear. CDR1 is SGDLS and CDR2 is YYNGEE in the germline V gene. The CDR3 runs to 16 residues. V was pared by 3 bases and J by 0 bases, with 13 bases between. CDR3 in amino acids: CASSGPTSSSYNEQFF. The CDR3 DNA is TGTGCCAGCAGCGGACCTACCTCGAGCTCCTACAATGAGCAGTTCTTC.

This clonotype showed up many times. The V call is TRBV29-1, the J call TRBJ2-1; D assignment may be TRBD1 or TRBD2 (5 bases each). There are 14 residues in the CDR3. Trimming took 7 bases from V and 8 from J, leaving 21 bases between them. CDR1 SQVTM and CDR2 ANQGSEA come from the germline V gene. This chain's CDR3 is CSAAPGTNVDEQFF. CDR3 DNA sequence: TGCAGCGCAGCGCCCGGGACCAACGTGGATGAGCAGTTCTTC.

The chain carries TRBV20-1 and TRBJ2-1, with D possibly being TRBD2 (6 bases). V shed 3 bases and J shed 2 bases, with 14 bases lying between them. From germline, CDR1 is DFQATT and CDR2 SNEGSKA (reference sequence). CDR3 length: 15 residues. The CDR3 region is CSARATSQAYNEQFF. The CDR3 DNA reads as TGCAGTGCTAGGGCGACTAGTCAGGCCTACAATGAGCAGTTCTTC.

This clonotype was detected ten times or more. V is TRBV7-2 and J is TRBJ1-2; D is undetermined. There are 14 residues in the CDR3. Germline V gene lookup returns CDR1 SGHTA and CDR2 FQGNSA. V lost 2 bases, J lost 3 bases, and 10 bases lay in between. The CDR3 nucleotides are TGTGCCAGCAGCTTACCCTACGTAGACTATGGCTACACCTTC. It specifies CASSLPYVDYGYTF.

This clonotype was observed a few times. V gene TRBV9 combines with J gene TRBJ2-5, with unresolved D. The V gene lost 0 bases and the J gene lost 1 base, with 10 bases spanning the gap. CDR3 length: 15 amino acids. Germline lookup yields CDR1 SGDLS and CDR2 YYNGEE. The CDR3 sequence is CASSVDGRRQETQYF. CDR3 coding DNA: TGTGCCAGCAGCGTAGATGGACGGCGCCAAGAGACCCAGTACTTC. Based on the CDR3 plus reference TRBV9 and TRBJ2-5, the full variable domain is DSGVTQTPKHLITATGQRVTLRCSPRSGDLSVYWYQQSLDQGLQFLIQYYNGEERAKGNILERFSAQQFPDLHSELNLSSLELGDSALYFCASSVDGRRQETQYFGPGTRLLVL.

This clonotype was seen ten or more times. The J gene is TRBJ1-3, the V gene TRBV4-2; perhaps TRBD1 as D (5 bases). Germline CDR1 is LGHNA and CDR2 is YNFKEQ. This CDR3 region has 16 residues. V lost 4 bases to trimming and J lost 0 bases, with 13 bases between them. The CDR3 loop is CASSPEGLISGNTIYF. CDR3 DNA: TGTGCCAGCAGCCCAGAGGGACTGATCTCTGGAAACACCATATATTTT.

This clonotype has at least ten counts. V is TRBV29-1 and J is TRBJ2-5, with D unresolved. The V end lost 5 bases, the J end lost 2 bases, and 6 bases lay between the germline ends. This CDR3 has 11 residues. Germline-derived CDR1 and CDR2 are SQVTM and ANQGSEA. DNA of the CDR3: TGCAGCGTTCGTTGGCAAGAGACCCAGTACTTC. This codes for CSVRWQETQYF.

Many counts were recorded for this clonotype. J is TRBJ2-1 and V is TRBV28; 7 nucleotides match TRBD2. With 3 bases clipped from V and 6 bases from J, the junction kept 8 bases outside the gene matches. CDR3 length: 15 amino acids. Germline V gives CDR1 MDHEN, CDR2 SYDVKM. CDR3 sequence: CASSLGGSYPNEQFF. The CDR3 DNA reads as TGTGCCAGCAGTTTGGGCGGGAGTTACCCCAATGAGCAGTTCTTC. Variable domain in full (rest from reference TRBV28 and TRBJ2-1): DVKVTQSSRYLVKRTGEKVFLECVQDMDHENMFWYRQDPGLGLRLIYFSYDVKMKEKGDIPEGYSVSREKKERFSLILESASTNQTSMYLCASSLGGSYPNEQFFGPGTRLTVL.

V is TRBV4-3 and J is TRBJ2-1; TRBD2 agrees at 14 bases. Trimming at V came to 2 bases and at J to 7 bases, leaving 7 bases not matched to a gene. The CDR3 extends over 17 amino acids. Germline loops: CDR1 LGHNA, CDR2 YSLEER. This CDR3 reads CASSQLGTSGGKNEQFF. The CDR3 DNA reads TGCGCCAGCAGCCAATTAGGGACTAGCGGGGGTAAAAATGAGCAGTTCTTC.

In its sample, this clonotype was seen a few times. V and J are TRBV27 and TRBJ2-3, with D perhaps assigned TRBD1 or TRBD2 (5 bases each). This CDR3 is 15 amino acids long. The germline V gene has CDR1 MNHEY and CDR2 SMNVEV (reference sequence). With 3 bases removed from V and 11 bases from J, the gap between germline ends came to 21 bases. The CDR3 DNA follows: TGTGCCAGCAGTTTGCTCCCTAGAAGGGACCTAATGCAGTATTTT. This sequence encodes CASSLLPRRDLMQYF.

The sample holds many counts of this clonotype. CDR3 residues: CSVNRVTGELFF. CDR3 nucleotides: TGCAGCGTCAACAGGGTTACGGGGGAGCTGTTTTTT. The chain uses TRBV29-1 and TRBJ2-2, with D tentatively TRBD1 (6 bases). The CDR3 sequence is 12 residues long. Germline lookup yields CDR1 SQVTM and CDR2 ANQGSEA. V lost 6 bases to trimming and J lost 8 bases, with 13 bases between them.

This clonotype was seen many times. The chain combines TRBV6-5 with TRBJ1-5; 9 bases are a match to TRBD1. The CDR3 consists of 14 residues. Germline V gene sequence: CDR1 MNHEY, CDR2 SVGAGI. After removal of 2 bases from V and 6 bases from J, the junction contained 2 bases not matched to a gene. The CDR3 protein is CASSYTGGGQPQHF. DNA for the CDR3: TGTGCCAGCAGTTACACAGGGGGCGGTCAGCCCCAGCATTTT.